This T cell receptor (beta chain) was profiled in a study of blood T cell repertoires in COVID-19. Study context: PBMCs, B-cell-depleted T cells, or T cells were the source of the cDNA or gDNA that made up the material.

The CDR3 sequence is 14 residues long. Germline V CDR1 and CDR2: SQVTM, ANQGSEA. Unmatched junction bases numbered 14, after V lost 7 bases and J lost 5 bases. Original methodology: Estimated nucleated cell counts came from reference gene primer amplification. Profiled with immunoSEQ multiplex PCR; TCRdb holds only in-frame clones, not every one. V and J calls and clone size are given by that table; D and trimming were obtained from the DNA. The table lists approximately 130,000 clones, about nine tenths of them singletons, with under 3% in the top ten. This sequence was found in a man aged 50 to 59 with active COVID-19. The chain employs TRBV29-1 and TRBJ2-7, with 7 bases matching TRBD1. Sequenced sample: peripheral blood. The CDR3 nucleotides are TGCAGCGCTGTACCACAGGGGTTCAGGGACGAGCAGTACTTC. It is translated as CSAVPQGFRDEQYF.